Listed below are T cell receptor beta chains from one sample, sequenced in a study of cytomegalovirus exposure and HLA in healthy donors. Repertoires were generated with immunoSEQ multiplex PCR, while TCRdb's copy carries only in-frame clones and drops some. The sample has 100,000 to 120,000 clones; 75% to 90% are singletons. Sequenced material: PBMCs. Every receptor here comes from a man aged 40-49 years in good health and CMV-seronegative. The conserved cysteine and the conserved F or W are not part of the CDR3 here.

J gene,V gene,CDR3 protein
TRBJ1-1,TRBV30,AWRQGLTDAF
TRBJ2-1,TRBV7-9,ASSRTSGGANEQF
TRBJ2-1,TRBV29-1,SVGGQGNEQF
TRBJ1-5,TRBV6-5,ASSLGGNSNQPQH
TRBJ1-1,TRBV7-6,ASSLVRGEAF
TRBJ1-1,TRBV30,AWSVHRQGAIEAF
TRBJ1-2,TRBV5-4,ASSPGGNLDYGYT
TRBJ1-2,TRBV15,ATSSRAGSGGYT
TRBJ2-1,TRBV6-6,ASKSGAGTTYNEQF
TRBJ2-3,TRBV5-8,ASSLRQVSTDTQY